This T cell receptor (beta chain) was recorded in a study of T cells in localized non-small cell lung cancer. Broader study findings: Uninvolved adjacent lung showed the highest T cell clonality, exceeding tumor. Owing to sequencing of a solitary tumor region, heterogeneity cannot be discounted.

Germline V gene lookup returns CDR1 MGHRA and CDR2 YSYEKL. The CDR3 has 16 residues. The V end was cut by 3 bases, the J end by 5 bases, with 19 bases between. In this sample, this clone turned up a few times. Its antigen is as yet unknown. TCRdb keeps only in-frame clones here, not all; method: immunoSEQ multiplex PCR. Seen here are just over 20,000 clones, approximately 81% observed once, and the top ten hold more than 15%. The chain couples TRBV4-1 to TRBJ2-5; no clear D gene. This TCR derives from a woman between 40 and 69 years old with stage II squamous cell lung carcinoma. The sample consisted of PBMCs, taken before any cancer treatment. The CDR3 loop reads CASSHRPGRAVETQYF. CDR3 DNA: TGCGCCAGCAGCCACCGTCCCGGACGCGCCGTGGAGACCCAGTACTTC.